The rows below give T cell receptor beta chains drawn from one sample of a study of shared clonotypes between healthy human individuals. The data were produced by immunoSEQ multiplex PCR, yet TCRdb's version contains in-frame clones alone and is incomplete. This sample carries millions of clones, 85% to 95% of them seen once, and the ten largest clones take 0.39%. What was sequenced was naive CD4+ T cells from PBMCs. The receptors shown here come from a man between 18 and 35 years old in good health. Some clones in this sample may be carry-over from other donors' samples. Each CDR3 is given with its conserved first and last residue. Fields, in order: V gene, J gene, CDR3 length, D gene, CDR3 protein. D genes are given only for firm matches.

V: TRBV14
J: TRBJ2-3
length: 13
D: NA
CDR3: CASSQLRTATQYF

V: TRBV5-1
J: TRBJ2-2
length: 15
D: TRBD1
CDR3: CASSPGTANTGELFF

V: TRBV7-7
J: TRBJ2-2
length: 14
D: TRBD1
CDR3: CASSTDRGLGELFF

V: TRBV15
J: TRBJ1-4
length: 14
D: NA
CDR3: CATSRGDSNEKLFF

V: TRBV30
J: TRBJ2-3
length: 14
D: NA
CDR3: CAWSVGSGTDTQYF

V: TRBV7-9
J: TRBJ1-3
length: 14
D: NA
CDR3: CASSPLRVGNTIYF

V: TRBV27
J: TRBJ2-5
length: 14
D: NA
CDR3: CASSLKGRGETQYF

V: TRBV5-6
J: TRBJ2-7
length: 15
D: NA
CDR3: CASSLGPGDTYEQYF

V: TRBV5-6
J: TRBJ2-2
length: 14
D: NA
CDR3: CASSSGTNTGELFF

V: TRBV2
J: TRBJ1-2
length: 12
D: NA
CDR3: CASSVAGHGYTF

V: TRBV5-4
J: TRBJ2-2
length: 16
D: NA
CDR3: CASSLDGGAGTGELFF

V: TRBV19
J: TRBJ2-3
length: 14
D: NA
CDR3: CASSGRTRGDTQYF

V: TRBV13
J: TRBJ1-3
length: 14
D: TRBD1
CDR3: CASSSNRGGNTIYF

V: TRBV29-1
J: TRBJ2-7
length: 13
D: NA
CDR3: CSVGAHNSYEQYF

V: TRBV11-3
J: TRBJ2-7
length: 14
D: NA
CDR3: CASSFLNLCYEQYF

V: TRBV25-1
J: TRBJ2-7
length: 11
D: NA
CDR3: CASSDIYEQYF

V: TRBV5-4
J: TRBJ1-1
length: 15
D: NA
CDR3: CASSEPTALNTEAFF

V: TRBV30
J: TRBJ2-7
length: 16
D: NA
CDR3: CAWIRLGSALSYEQYF

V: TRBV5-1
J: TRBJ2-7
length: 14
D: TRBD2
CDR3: CASRDPSGSYEQYF

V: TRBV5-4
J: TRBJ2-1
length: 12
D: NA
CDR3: CASSFDDNEQFF

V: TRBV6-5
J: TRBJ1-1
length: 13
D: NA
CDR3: CASAPGDRTEAFF

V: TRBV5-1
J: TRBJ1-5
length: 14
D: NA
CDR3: CASSLLSGNTPQHF

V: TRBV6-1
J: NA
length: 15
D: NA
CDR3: CASSEAWDTPYEQYF

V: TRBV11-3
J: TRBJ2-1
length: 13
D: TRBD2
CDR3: CASSLGLANEQFF

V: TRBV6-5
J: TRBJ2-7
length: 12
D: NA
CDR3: CASTSTSYEQYF

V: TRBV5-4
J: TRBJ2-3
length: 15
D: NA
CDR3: CASSLAGMGTDTQYF

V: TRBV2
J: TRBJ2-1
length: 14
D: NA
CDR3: CASSDRWEFNEQFF

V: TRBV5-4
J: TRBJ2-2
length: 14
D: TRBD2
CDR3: CASSHQRERGELFF